A single T cell receptor beta chain is shown here with its context. Its antigen is undetermined. This CDR3 region has 14 residues. The V gene's germline CDR1 is SGDLS and CDR2 YYNGEE. Trimming removed 3 bases from V and 5 bases from J; junction bases left unmatched: 5. These data are taken from a study of cytomegalovirus exposure and HLA in healthy donors. For the study at large: From HLA-typed donors, an early data release held tens of millions of unique TCRs.

Overall study results and limits: Fewer N-insertions than the approximately 700-donor mean were reportedly shown by an Asian-associated ancestry cluster in a later analysis.

13 Jbeta primers and 60 Vbeta primers were used for the PCR. TCRdb's copy holds only in-frame clones and misses some; the assay was immunoSEQ multiplex PCR. The data show about 160,000 clones, roughly 80% seen once. The origin of this receptor is a male donor in good health and CMV-seropositive. The chain is built from TRBV9 and TRBJ1-5; 7 bases line up with TRBD1. Material: PBMCs. CDR3 residues: CASSEGGFDQPQHF. The DNA of the CDR3 is TGTGCCAGCAGCGAAGGGGGCTTTGATCAGCCCCAGCATTTT.